The 3 T cell receptor beta chains reported below all come from one sample, sequenced in a study of blood T cell repertoires in COVID-19. Data came from immunoSEQ multiplex PCR; TCRdb stores just in-frame clones and leaves some out. Of 200,000 to 250,000 clones listed, 83% were seen once; the top ten hold about 4.8%. Sequencing used PBMCs or T cells enriched from blood (not recorded which). The receptors were sampled from a woman aged 45-65 years who had been exposed to COVID-19.

The chain combines TRBV18 with TRBJ1-1; D is perhaps TRBD1 (5 bases). In germline, CDR1 is KGHSH, CDR2 LQKENI. The germline V and J ends were trimmed by 6 bases and 7 bases, with 18 bases remaining between them. This CDR3 has 14 residues. The CDR3 DNA reads TGTGCCAGCTCCCCAACGAGTGTAGGGGTTGAAGCTTTCTTT. It yields the protein CASSPTSVGVEAFF.

The chain uses TRBV3-1 (or the pseudogene TRBV3-2) and TRBJ1-1; TRBD1 agrees at 8 bases. The germline gives CDR1 LGHDT, CDR2 YNNKEL (reference sequence). This CDR3 has 14 amino acids. V gave up 2 bases and J gave up 6 bases; unmatched junction bases: 5. CDR3 sequence reads: CASSQRGQGAEAFF. The CDR3 coding sequence is TGTGCCAGCAGCCAACGAGGACAGGGTGCTGAAGCTTTCTTT.

The genes are TRBV11-3 and TRBJ2-3; TRBD2 matches at 9 bases. V shed 5 bases and J 5 bases; nucleotides not matched to a gene: 8. Germline assignment: CDR1 SGHNT and CDR2 YENEEA. The length of the CDR3 is 15 residues. This chain's CDR3 is CASSGGAGGQDTQYF. Written as DNA, the CDR3 is TGTGCCAGCAGCGGGGGCGCGGGGGGGCAAGATACGCAGTATTTT.